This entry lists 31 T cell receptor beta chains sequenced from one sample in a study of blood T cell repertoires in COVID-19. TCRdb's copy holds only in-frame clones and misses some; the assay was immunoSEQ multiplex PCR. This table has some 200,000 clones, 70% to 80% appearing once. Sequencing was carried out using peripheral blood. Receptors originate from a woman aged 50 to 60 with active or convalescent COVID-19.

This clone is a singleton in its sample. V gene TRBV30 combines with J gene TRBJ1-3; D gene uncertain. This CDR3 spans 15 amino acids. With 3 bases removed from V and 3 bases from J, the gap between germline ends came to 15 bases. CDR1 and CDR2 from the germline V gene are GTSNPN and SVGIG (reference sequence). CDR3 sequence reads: CAWRPAGFYGNTIYF. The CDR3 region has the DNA TGTGCCTGGAGGCCGGCGGGATTTTATGGAAACACCATATATTTT.

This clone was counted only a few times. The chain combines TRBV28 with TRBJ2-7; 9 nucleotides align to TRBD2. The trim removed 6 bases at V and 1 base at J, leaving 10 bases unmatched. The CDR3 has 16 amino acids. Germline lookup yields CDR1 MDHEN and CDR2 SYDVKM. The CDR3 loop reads CASRPLGLARSYEQYF. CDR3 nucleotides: TGTGCCAGCAGACCACTCGGACTAGCGAGGTCCTACGAGCAGTACTTC. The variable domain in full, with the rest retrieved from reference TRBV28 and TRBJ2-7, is DVKVTQSSRYLVKRTGEKVFLECVQDMDHENMFWYRQDPGLGLRLIYFSYDVKMKEKGDIPEGYSVSREKKERFSLILESASTNQTSMYLCASRPLGLARSYEQYFGPGTRLTVT.

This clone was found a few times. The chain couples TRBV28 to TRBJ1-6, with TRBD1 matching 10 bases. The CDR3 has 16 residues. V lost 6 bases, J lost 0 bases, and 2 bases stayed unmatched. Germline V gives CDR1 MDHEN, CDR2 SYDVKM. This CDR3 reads CASRTGGSSYNSPLHF. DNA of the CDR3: TGTGCCAGCAGGACAGGGGGCAGCTCCTATAATTCACCCCTCCACTTT.

The CDR3 is CATSDAGLTEAFF. The DNA of the CDR3 is TGTGCCACCAGTGATGCAGGACTGACTGAAGCTTTCTTT. The V gene is TRBV24-1, the J gene TRBJ1-1; no clear D. The V and J ends lost 3 bases and 5 bases respectively, with 9 bases between them. The CDR3 loop spans 13 amino acids. Per the germline V gene, CDR1 is KGHDR and CDR2 is SFDVKD.

The CDR3 DNA is TGTGCCAGCAGCTTTCCGAGGGAGTACACTGAAGCTTTCTTT. Residues: CASSFPREYTEAFF. The chain recombines TRBV7-2 with TRBJ1-1, with no clear D. This CDR3 is 14 amino acids long. Trimming removed 3 bases from V and 3 bases from J, with 11 bases in between. Germline V gene sequence: CDR1 SGHTA, CDR2 FQGNSA.

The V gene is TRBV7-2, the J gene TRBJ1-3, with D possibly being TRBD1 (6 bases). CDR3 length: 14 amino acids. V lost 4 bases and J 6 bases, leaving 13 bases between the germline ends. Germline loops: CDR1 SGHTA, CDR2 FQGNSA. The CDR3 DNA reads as TGTGCCAGCAGCTCCCCTGGACAGATAAACACCATATATTTT. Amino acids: CASSSPGQINTIYF.

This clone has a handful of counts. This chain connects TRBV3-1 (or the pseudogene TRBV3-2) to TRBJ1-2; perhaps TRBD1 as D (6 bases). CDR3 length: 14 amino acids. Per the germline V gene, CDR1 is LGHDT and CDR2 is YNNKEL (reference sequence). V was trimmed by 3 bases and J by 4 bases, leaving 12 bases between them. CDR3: CASSHYRVSYGYTF. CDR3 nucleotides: TGTGCCAGCAGCCACTACAGGGTTTCCTATGGCTACACCTTC.

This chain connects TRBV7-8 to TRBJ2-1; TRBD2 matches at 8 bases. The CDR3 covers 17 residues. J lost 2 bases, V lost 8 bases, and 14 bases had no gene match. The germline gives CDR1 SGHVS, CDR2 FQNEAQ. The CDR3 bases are TGTGCCAGCTCTTTTTTACAAAGCGGGGGACCCTACAATGAGCAGTTCTTC. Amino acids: CASSFLQSGGPYNEQFF.

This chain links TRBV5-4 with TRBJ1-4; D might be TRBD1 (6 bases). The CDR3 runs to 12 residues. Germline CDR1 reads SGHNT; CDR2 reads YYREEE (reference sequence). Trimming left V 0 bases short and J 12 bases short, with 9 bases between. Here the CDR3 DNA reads TGTGCCAGCAGCTTGGAGGGACAAGAACTGTTTTTT. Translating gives CASSLEGQELFF.

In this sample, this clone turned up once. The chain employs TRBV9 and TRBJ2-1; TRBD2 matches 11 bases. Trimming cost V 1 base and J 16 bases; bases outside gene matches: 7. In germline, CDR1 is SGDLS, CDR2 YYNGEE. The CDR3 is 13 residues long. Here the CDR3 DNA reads TGTGCCAGCAGCGTATCTAGCGGGGGGCCGGCTTTCTTC. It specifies CASSVSSGGPAFF.

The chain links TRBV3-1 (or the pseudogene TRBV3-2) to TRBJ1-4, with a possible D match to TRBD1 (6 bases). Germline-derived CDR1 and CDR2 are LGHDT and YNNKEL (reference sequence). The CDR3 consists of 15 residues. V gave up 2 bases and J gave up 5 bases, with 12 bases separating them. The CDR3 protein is CASSQRTGNNEKLFF. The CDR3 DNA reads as TGTGCCAGCAGCCAAAGAACAGGGAACAATGAAAAACTGTTTTTT.

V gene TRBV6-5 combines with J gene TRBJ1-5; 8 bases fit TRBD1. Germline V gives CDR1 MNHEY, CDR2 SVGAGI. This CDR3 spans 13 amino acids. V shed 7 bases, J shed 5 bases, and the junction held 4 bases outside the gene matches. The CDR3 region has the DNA TGTGCCAGCAAGACAGGGGTAGATCAGCCCCAGCATTTT. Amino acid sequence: CASKTGVDQPQHF.

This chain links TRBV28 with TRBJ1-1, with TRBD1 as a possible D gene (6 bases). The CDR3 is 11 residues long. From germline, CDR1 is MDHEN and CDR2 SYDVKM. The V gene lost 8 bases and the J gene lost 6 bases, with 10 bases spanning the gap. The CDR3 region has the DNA TGTGCCAGCCGGCGGGGGCCTGAAGCTTTCTTT. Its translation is CASRRGPEAFF.

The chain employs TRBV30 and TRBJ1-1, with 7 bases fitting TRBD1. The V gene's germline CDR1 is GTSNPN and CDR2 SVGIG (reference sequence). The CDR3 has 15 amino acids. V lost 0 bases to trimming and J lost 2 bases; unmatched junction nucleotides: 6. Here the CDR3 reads CAWSVGGRLNTEAFF. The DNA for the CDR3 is TGTGCCTGGAGTGTAGGGGGCAGGTTAAACACTGAAGCTTTCTTT.

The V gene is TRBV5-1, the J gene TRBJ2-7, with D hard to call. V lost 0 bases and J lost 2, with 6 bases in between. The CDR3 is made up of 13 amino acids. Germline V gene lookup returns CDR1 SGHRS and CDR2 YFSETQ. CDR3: CASSLARTYEQYF. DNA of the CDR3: TGCGCCAGCAGCTTGGCGAGAACCTACGAGCAGTACTTC.

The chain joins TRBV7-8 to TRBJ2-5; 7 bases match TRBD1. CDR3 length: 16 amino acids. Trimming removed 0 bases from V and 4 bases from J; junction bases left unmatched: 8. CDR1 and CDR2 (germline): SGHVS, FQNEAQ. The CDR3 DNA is TGTGCCAGCAGCTTAGCGCATTTGAGGGGGCGAGAGACCCAGTACTTC. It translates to CASSLAHLRGRETQYF.

Written as DNA, the CDR3 is TGCGCCAGCAGCTCCTTACTAGCGGGAGGATACGAGCAGTACTTC. Protein: CASSSLLAGGYEQYF. The chain is built from TRBV5-1 and TRBJ2-7; 12 bases match TRBD2. The CDR3 contains 15 residues. Per germline, CDR1 SGHRS and CDR2 YFSETQ. V shed 3 bases and J 4 bases; nucleotides not matched to a gene: 5.

The CDR3 sequence is CASSLGGGGVEAFF. The CDR3, as DNA: TGTGCCAGCAGCTTAGGAGGTGGAGGAGTCGAAGCTTTCTTT. The V and J genes are TRBV7-8 and TRBJ1-1; D is uncertain. The CDR3 runs to 14 residues. Trimming cost V 1 base and J 8 bases, with 14 bases left between them. Germline CDR1 SGHVS, CDR2 FQNEAQ.

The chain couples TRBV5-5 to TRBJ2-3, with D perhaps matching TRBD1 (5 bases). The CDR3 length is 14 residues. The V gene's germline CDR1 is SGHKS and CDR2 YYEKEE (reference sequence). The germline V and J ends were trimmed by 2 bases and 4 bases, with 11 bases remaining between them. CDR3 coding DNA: TGTGCCAGCAGCTTCGAAGGGGCCCCAGATACGCAGTATTTT. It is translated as CASSFEGAPDTQYF.

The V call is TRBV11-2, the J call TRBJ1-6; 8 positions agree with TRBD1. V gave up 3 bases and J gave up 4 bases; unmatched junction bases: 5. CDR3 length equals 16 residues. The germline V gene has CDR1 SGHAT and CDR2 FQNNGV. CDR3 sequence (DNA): TGTGCCAGCAGCTTGACAGGGGATTTATATAATTCACCCCTCCACTTT. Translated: CASSLTGDLYNSPLHF.

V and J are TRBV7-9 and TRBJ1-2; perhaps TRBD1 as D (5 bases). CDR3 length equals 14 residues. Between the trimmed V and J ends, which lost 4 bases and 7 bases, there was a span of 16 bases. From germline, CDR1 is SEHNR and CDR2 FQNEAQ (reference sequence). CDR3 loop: CASSSAEGRGGYTF. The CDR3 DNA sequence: TGTGCCAGCAGCTCAGCGGAGGGAAGGGGTGGCTACACCTTC.

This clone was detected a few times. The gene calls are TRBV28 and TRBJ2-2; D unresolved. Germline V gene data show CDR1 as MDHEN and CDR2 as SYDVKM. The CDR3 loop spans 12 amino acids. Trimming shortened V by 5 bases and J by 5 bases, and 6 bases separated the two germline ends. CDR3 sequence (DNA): TGTGCCAGCAGTCTGGAGACCGGGGAGCTGTTTTTT. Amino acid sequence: CASSLETGELFF. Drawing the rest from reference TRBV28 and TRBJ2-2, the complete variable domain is DVKVTQSSRYLVKRTGEKVFLECVQDMDHENMFWYRQDPGLGLRLIYFSYDVKMKEKGDIPEGYSVSREKKERFSLILESASTNQTSMYLCASSLETGELFFGEGSRLTVL.

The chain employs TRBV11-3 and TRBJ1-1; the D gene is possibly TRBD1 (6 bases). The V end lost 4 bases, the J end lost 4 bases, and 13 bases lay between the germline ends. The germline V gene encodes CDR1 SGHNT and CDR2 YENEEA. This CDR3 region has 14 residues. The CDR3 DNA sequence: TGTGCCAGCAGCTCCGCAGGGGTAGCCACTGAAGCTTTCTTT. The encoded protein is CASSSAGVATEAFF.

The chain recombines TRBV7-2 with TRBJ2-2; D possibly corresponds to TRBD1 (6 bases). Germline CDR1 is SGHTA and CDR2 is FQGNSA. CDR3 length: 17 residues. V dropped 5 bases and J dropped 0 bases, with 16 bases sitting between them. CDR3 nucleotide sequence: TGTGCCAGCAGCGGAGCAGGGGTCGGGACGAACACCGGGGAGCTGTTTTTT. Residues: CASSGAGVGTNTGELFF.

CDR3 in DNA: TGTGCCAGCAGCTCCCATAGCGGGAGTGGTGCAGATACGCAGTATTTT. It yields the protein CASSSHSGSGADTQYF. The rearrangement links TRBV7-2 to TRBJ2-3, with 9 bases that match TRBD2. Trimming at V came to 4 bases and at J to 4 bases, leaving 9 bases not matched to a gene. The CDR3 contains 16 residues. Germline V CDR1 and CDR2: SGHTA, FQGNSA.

The CDR3: CASSQDRSAAVAFF. The CDR3, as DNA: TGTGCCAGCAGCCAAGATCGCTCTGCTGCGGTAGCTTTCTTT. This chain uses TRBV14 with TRBJ1-1, with D uncertain. The V end was cut by 0 bases, the J end by 10 bases, with 15 bases between. The CDR3 sequence is 14 residues long. Germline-derived CDR1 and CDR2 are SGHDN and FVKESK.

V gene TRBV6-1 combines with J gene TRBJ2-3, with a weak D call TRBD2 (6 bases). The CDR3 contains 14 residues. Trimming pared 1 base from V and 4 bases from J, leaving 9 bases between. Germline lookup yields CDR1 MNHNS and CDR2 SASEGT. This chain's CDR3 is CASSEGASADTQYF. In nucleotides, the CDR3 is TGTGCCAGCAGTGAAGGGGCTAGCGCAGATACGCAGTATTTT.

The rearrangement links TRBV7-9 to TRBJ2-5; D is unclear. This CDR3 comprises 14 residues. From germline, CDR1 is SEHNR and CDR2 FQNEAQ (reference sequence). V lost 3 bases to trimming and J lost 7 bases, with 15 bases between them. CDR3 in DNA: TGTGCCAGCAGCTTCATTGCGGCGCCGGGGACCCAGTACTTC. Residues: CASSFIAAPGTQYF.

The CDR3 loop reads CASSSASGAEKLFF. The CDR3 coding sequence is TGTGCCAGCAGCTCTGCATCAGGGGCCGAAAAACTGTTTTTT. The chain combines TRBV7-3 with TRBJ1-4; perhaps TRBD1 as D (6 bases). There are 14 residues in the CDR3. Germline V gene sequence: CDR1 SGHTA, CDR2 FQGTGA. Trimming pared 4 bases from V and 8 bases from J, leaving 14 bases between.

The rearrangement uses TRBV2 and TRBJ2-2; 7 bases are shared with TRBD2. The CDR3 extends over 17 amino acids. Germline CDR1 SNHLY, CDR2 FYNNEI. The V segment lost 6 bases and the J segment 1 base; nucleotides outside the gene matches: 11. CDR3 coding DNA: TGTGCCAGCAGCCCTGGAGGGAGGGCCTTGAACACCGGGGAGCTGTTTTTT. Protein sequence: CASSPGGRALNTGELFF.

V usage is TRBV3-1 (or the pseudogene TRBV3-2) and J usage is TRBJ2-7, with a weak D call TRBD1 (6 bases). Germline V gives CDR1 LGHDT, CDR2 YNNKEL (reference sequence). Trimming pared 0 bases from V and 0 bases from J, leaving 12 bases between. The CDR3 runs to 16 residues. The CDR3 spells CASSQDSKGDSYEQYF. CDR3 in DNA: TGTGCCAGCAGCCAAGATAGTAAGGGGGACTCCTACGAGCAGTACTTC.